This paragraph covers one TCR beta chain sequence. This clonotype was counted between two and nine times. What antigen it recognizes has not been identified. No per-base quality is available; no much larger clone lies one base away. The treatment or condition label corresponds to: roughly 11-day PBMC culture with coronavirus spike peptide pools or control peptides (ViraFEST assay). CD4+ T cells from unexposed donors were collected before the COVID-19 pandemic (2011-2018). To expand antigen-specific T cells with peptide pools and then pick out the expanded clonotypes through TCR sequencing, the study relied on the ViraFEST assay. Each well held roughly 2.2 million PBMCs cultured in IMDM containing approximately 5.3% human AB serum and around 10 IU/ml IL-2, with 9 to 10 ug/ml peptide pools added. On days 3 and 7, half of the culture medium was replaced with fresh IL-2-containing medium. Once the cells had been in culture for about 10 days, the EasySep CD4+ T cell isolation kit was used to isolate CD4+ T cells by negative selection. As cell numbers permitted, CD4+ T cells from unexposed donors were tested for reactivity to SARS-CoV-2 S and N and to four common cold coronavirus spike pools. Ficoll-Paque Plus gradient centrifugation was used to isolate PBMCs from whole blood, and the isolated PBMCs were then either used fresh or cryopreserved at -140C. Triplicate wells were generally used for each culture condition. Leukapheresis product for the unexposed donors was purchased commercially.

The sample originates from a study of vaccination and CD4 T cells after COVID-19 (dated 2022 in TCRdb). At the level of the whole study: The convalescent cohort comprised six males and four females, including two Hispanic individuals, seven Caucasians, two Asians and one multiracial person. Participants got two doses of the Pfizer-BioNTech BNT162b2 vaccine (n=8) or two doses of the Moderna mRNA-1273 vaccine (n=2). Post-COVID blood samples were collected from convalescent patients a median of about 92 days after diagnosis, with a range of about 30 to 180 days. Post-vaccine blood samples were taken a median of roughly 72 days after the second vaccine dose, with a range of roughly 14 to 241 days. Culture stimuli were overlapping spike peptide pools from SARS-CoV-2 and from the common cold coronaviruses HCoV-NL63, HCoV-OC43 and HCoV-229E. In control cultures, a CEFX viral epitope pool was used as positive control, an HIV-1 Nef peptide pool was used as negative control, or no peptide was added. In about 11 COVID-19 convalescent patients and 4 infection-naive healthy vaccine recipients, the spike-specific CD4+ TCR repertoire before mRNA vaccination was compared with the repertoire after mRNA vaccination. In an earlier paper using these donors, memory CD4+ T cell crossreactivity between SARS-CoV-2 and common cold coronavirus spike proteins was assessed at the TCR clonotype level. Overall results and qualifications from the work: Among convalescent patients, a median about 86% of the SARS-CoV-2-reactive clones seen after vaccination appeared only after vaccination, which suggests priming specific to the vaccine. Relatively few convalescent patients were included in the study, and early timepoints after natural infection were not analyzed. The median count of SARS-CoV-2-reactive clonotypes went up from approximately 20 after infection to 35 to 40 after vaccination, although the change was not significant. Nearly all vaccine-specific clones in convalescent patients (304 of 307) were mono-reactive for SARS-CoV-2 spike rather than cross-reactive with common cold coronaviruses.

The method behind the library was PCR. DNA from cultured CD4+ T cells was subjected to TCR sequencing with the Oncomine TCR Beta short-read assay at the Johns Hopkins FTIC core. The QIAamp micro DNA kit was used to extract genomic DNA from the cultured CD4+ T cells. Oncomine TCR Beta libraries from cultured CD4+ T cells were pooled using unique dual indexes and sequenced on an Illumina iSeq 100. The authors' analysis ran thus. Non-productive sequences were removed, and CDR3s not starting with C, not ending with F or W, or shorter than 7 amino acids were discarded. Antigen-specific clonotypes were identified with the MANAFEST web application by comparing peptide-stimulated wells with reference and other culture wells. To be called positive, a clone needed an FDR below 0.05, an odds ratio above 5, and a productive frequency above 0.1% in at least two of three replicate wells. A clonotype was classed as cross-reactive if the clonotype showed significant expansion both in SARS-CoV-2 spike wells and in at least one common cold coronavirus spike condition. Similarity between CDR3 sequences was evaluated in R version 3.6.1 using Levenshtein distances (stringdist) and unrooted phylogenetic trees (ape). TCRdb reprocessed the public reads (quality trimming at Q25 with fastp, clone calling with MiXCR) and kept in-frame beta chains. CDR3 protein duplicates are merged, each entry listing the most common genes and DNA. These V and J calls are TCRdb output, not the study's own analysis. A total of around 10,000 distinct CDR3 sequences appear in this sample, about 30% of them only once. Approximately 22% of the sample comes from the top ten.

Including cysteine and phenylalanine, the CDR3 has 18 amino acids. Only CDR3 DNA is held: 54 bases, read in frame from base 1. Trimming accounts for 2 bases at V and 4 bases at J, while the number of junction bases matched to no gene is 12. The germline V gene yields MNHEY for CDR1 and SVGEGT for CDR2. The sequenced sample consisted of CD4+ T cells from blood, cultured in vitro. Rearrangement joined TRBV6-2 or TRBV6-3 to TRBJ2-3, and TRBD2 aligns with 10 junction nucleotides. The origin of this receptor is a human donor in good health. The CDR3 has the sequence CASSYPTALAGVSDTQYF. In nucleotide form, the sequence is TGTGCCAGCAGTTACCCAACCGCCCTAGCGGGAGTATCAGATACGCAGTATTTT.